The rows below give T cell receptor beta chains drawn from one sample of a study of T-cell reconstitution after alpha-beta-depleted transplantation in children. TCRdb redid the calling of the PCR reads with MiXCR, one entry per CDR3 protein. The sample has roughly 300,000 distinct CDR3 sequences, under 14% seen once; the top ten hold around 24%. Sequences were derived from peripheral blood, sampled 180 days after TCRalphabeta/CD19-depleted stem cell transplant. These receptors all stem from a male patient aged 2 to 10 who had a stem cell transplant for chronic granulomatous disease, so the T cells may come from the graft donor. Both conserved end residues are part of each CDR3. The order of the fields is V gene, J gene, clone size, D gene, CDR3 protein, CDR3 DNA. The D gene is left open where the match is weak. The size of a clone is reported for some rows only, either as once, few or many, or as a class for expanded clones.

TRBV18	TRBJ2-3	many	NA	CASSPLGRGSGTDTQYF	TGTGCCAGCTCACCATTAGGTAGGGGGAGTGGCACAGATACGCAGTATTTT
TRBV4-2	TRBJ2-3	NA	TRBD2	CASSPGPSGGHTDTQYF	TGTGCCAGCAGCCCCGGGCCTAGCGGGGGGCACACAGATACGCAGTATTTT
TRBV12-3/TRBV12-4	TRBJ2-2	few	NA	CASSLTGTSGELFF	TGTGCCAGCAGTTTAACAGGGACGTCCGGGGAGCTGTTTTTT
TRBV29-1	TRBJ1-4	many	NA	CSVTEGATNEKLFF	TGCAGCGTTACCGAGGGAGCAACTAATGAAAAACTGTTTTTT
TRBV20-1	TRBJ2-7	many	NA	CSAPRGGFYEQYF	TGCAGTGCCCCGCGAGGGGGTTTTTACGAGCAGTACTTC
TRBV7-8	TRBJ2-1	many	TRBD2	CASSLGLEAYNEQFF	TGTGCCAGCAGCCTGGGACTAGAGGCCTACAATGAGCAGTTCTTC
TRBV15	TRBJ2-3	many	NA	CATSRDQGLGTDTQYF	TGTGCCACCAGCAGAGATCAAGGGCTCGGCACAGATACGCAGTATTTT
TRBV20-1	TRBJ1-5	NA	TRBD1	CSARGDRGFVKGQPQHF	TGCAGTGCTAGAGGGGACAGGGGTTTCGTCAAGGGTCAGCCCCAGCATTTT
TRBV12-5	TRBJ2-1	many	TRBD2	CASGLVRLAGGSYNEQFF	TGTGCTAGTGGTTTGGTACGACTAGCGGGAGGGTCCTACAATGAGCAGTTCTTC
TRBV2	TRBJ1-4	NA	NA	CASSEERGWGAKLFF	TGTGCCAGCAGTGAAGAACGGGGATGGGGGGCCAAACTGTTTTTT
TRBV20-1	TRBJ1-1	NA	NA	CSARDLTDAGLTEAFF	TGCAGTGCTAGAGATCTCACCGATGCAGGGTTGACTGAAGCGTTCTTT
TRBV9	TRBJ2-2	NA	TRBD2	CASSYSGTNTGELFF	TGTGCCAGCTCCTATAGCGGGACGAACACCGGGGAGCTGTTTTTT
TRBV12-3/TRBV12-4	TRBJ2-5	many	NA	CASTQMPRGKETQYF	TGTGCCAGCACCCAGATGCCGCGAGGGAAAGAGACCCAGTACTTC
TRBV12-3/TRBV12-4	TRBJ2-4	many	TRBD2	CASSYTPGLTTKNIQYF	TGTGCCAGCAGTTATACCCCGGGACTAACAACGAAAAACATTCAGTACTTC
TRBV7-9	TRBJ2-2	many	NA	CASSYEGRRMAGELFF	TGTGCCAGCAGCTACGAGGGACGCAGGATGGCCGGGGAGCTGTTTTTT
TRBV6-1	TRBJ2-7	many	TRBD1	CASIPATGQGLHEQYF	TGTGCCAGCATACCCGCGACGGGACAGGGGCTGCACGAGCAGTACTTC
TRBV12-3/TRBV12-4	TRBJ2-2	many	NA	CASSSQGGELFF	TGTGCCAGCAGTTCCCAGGGCGGGGAGCTGTTTTTT
TRBV18	TRBJ2-1	many	NA	CASSPRTNEQFF	TGTGCCAGCTCACCACGAACAAATGAGCAGTTCTTC
TRBV6-5	TRBJ2-1	many	TRBD2	CASSPPVPGLENEQFF	TGTGCCAGCAGTCCTCCTGTCCCGGGACTAGAGAATGAGCAGTTCTTC
TRBV6-5	TRBJ1-1	many	NA	CASSYSGGGEAFF	TGTGCCAGCAGTTACTCGGGAGGGGGTGAAGCTTTCTTT
TRBV25-1	TRBJ2-1	NA	NA	CTSSVSNEQFF	TGTACCAGCAGTGTATCCAATGAGCAGTTCTTC
TRBV4-2	TRBJ1-2	NA	NA	CASSQDQSYGYTF	TGTGCCAGCAGCCAAGATCAGTCCTATGGCTACACCTTC